Presented here are 16 T cell receptor beta chains from one specimen sequenced in a study of blood T cells in healthy people across ages. The authors ran a second PCR of roughly 6 to 12 cycles using a sample-barcoded 5' primer and a J-beta primer mix. TCRdb fed the 5' RACE reads into MiXCR, producing one record per CDR3 protein. The sample lists hundreds of thousands of distinct CDR3 sequences; more than 55% were seen once. The specimen was blood. The receptors derive from a man between 35 and 55 years old in good health.

The table lists this clonotype with a few counts. The chain has TRBV12-3 or TRBV12-4 and TRBJ2-3, with a tentative D call TRBD1 (8 bases). The CDR3 covers 14 residues. Trimming took 6 bases from V and 5 from J, leaving 15 bases between them. The CDR3 sequence is CASRRQGRGDTQYF. The CDR3 DNA follows: TGTGCCAGCAGAAGACAGGGGAGGGGAGATACGCAGTATTTT.

The gene calls are TRBV7-2 and TRBJ2-5; 9 nucleotides line up with TRBD1. The J segment lost 0 bases and the V segment lost 5 bases, leaving 10 bases of the junction unmatched. Germline V gives CDR1 SGHTA, CDR2 FQGNSA. There are 17 residues in the CDR3. The CDR3 sequence is CASSAGQGKFYQETQYF. DNA of the CDR3: TGTGCCAGCAGCGCGGGACAGGGAAAGTTCTACCAAGAGACCCAGTACTTC.

This clonotype was counted a few times. The chain carries TRBV29-1 and TRBJ2-2; 13 bases are shared with TRBD2. The V segment lost 3 bases and the J segment 5 bases; nucleotides outside the gene matches: 6. Per germline, CDR1 SQVTM and CDR2 ANQGSEA. This CDR3 region has 16 residues. This CDR3 reads CSVDSGLAGKTGELFF. CDR3 nucleotides: TGCAGCGTTGATTCGGGACTAGCGGGGAAAACCGGGGAGCTGTTTTTT.

This clonotype has ten or more counts. The J gene is TRBJ2-6, the V gene TRBV6-4; a weak D match, TRBD1 (5 bases). Per the germline V gene, CDR1 is MRHNA and CDR2 is SNTAGT. The CDR3 runs 15 residues. Trimming removed 2 bases from V and 3 bases from J, with 8 bases in between. Here the CDR3 reads CASSDGASGANVLTF. CDR3 DNA sequence: TGTGCCAGCAGTGACGGGGCGAGTGGGGCCAACGTCCTGACTTTC.

The chain joins TRBV7-8 to TRBJ1-2; a possible D gene is TRBD1 (6 bases). The ends were cut back, 1 base at V and 4 bases at J, with 7 bases in the middle. Germline CDR1 is SGHVS and CDR2 is FQNEAQ. CDR3 length equals 13 residues. CDR3 residues: CASSLVDSYGYTF. The CDR3 DNA sequence: TGTGCCAGCAGCTTAGTGGACAGCTATGGCTACACCTTC.

This clonotype was picked up one time. One end of the junction does not line up with germline, which may come from a read error. This chain connects TRBV27 to TRBJ2-6; 9 nucleotides agree with TRBD1. The CDR3 loop spans 20 amino acids. From germline, CDR1 is MNHEY and CDR2 SMNVEV (reference sequence). The CDR3 spells CASSLGWPPGQGAGTNVLTF. For the CDR3, the DNA is TGTGCCAGCAGTTTAGGCTGGCCCCCGGGACAGGGTGCTGGGACCAACGTCCTGACTTTC.

The chain carries TRBV11-2 and TRBJ2-5, with D perhaps matching TRBD2 (5 bases). The DNA end is a closer match to TRBJ2-7, so the J assignment may be wrong. CDR3 length equals 15 residues. Germline V gene lookup returns CDR1 SGHAT and CDR2 FQNNGV. CDR3 amino acids: CASSPQRAAAYEQYF. In nucleotides, the CDR3 is TGTGCCAGCAGCCCACAGCGAGCGGCGGCCTACGAGCAGTACTTC.

This clonotype was seen a few times. The chain has TRBV29-1 and TRBJ1-2; D is uncertain. The CDR3 runs 8 residues. Trimming stripped 5 bases from V and 8 bases from J, with 3 bases between. The germline V gene encodes CDR1 SQVTM and CDR2 ANQGSEA. The CDR3 DNA reads as TGCAGCGTTCAAGGCTACACCTTC. The encoded protein is CSVQGYTF.

DNA for the CDR3: TGTGCCAGCAGACTCGGCTCTCAGGGTGCCTATGGCTACACCTTC. It codes for CASRLGSQGAYGYTF. The genes are TRBV6-5 and TRBJ1-2, with D possibly TRBD1 on 5 matching bases. The CDR3 has 15 amino acids. V lost 6 bases and J lost 4, with 18 bases in between. CDR1 and CDR2 from the germline V gene are MNHEY and SVGAGI.

The V and J genes are TRBV27 and TRBJ1-6, with 7 bases fitting TRBD1. This CDR3 is 15 amino acids long. The trim removed 5 bases at V and 10 bases at J, leaving 11 bases unmatched. The germline V gene encodes CDR1 MNHEY and CDR2 SMNVEV (reference sequence). The CDR3 sequence is CASSTRQGWDSPLHF. CDR3 nucleotides: TGTGCCAGCAGTACCCGACAGGGCTGGGACTCACCCCTCCACTTT.

Concerning this clonotype: One junction end does not reproduce the germline sequence, and a read error may be involved. This chain links TRBV25-1 with TRBJ1-2; 7 bases match TRBD1. The germline gives CDR1 MGHDK, CDR2 SYGVNS. The CDR3 runs to 16 residues. The CDR3, as DNA: TGTGCCAGCGGTGAAGTCGGGCAGGGGGCTAACTATGGCTACACCTTC. It is translated as CASGEVGQGANYGYTF.

The chain combines TRBV27 with TRBJ2-1, with D perhaps assigned TRBD1 or TRBD2 (5 bases each). Germline V lookup: CDR1 MNHEY, CDR2 SMNVEV (reference sequence). The CDR3 loop spans 12 amino acids. Trimming removed 6 bases at V and 6 bases at J, with 9 bases between. CDR3 nucleotides: TGTGCCAGCAGGCTCGGGGCCAATGAGCAGTTCTTC. Protein sequence: CASRLGANEQFF.

CDR3 nucleotides: TGCGCCAGCAGCTTGATCCCCGGGACAGATAACAATGAGCAGTTCTTC. As protein: CASSLIPGTDNNEQFF. This chain joins TRBV5-1 and TRBJ2-1, with 7 nucleotides matching TRBD1. From germline, CDR1 is SGHRS and CDR2 YFSETQ. V gave up 1 base and J gave up 5 bases; unmatched junction bases: 9. The length of the CDR3 is 16 residues.

The chain uses TRBV12-3 or TRBV12-4 and TRBJ2-3; 7 bases agree with TRBD1. V lost 1 base, J lost 7 bases, and 8 bases stayed unmatched. This CDR3 region has 15 residues. The chain's CDR3 is CASSLETGNLNTQYF. The CDR3 nucleotides are TGTGCCAGCAGTTTAGAGACAGGGAACTTGAATACGCAGTATTTT.

The chain has TRBV4-3 and TRBJ2-3, with 13 bases fitting TRBD2. The CDR3 is 16 residues long. CDR1 and CDR2 (germline): LGHNA, YSLEER. V lost 1 base, J lost 3 bases, and 1 base stayed unmatched. The CDR3 loop is CASSQGTSGRTDTQYF. CDR3 nucleotides: TGCGCCAGCAGCCAAGGGACTAGCGGGAGAACAGATACGCAGTATTTT.

This sequence joins TRBV11-2 and TRBJ2-3; TRBD2 matches at 8 bases. The germline gives CDR1 SGHAT, CDR2 FQNNGV. CDR3 length: 16 amino acids. The junction had 12 bases not matched to a gene; V was cut back by 6 bases and J by 4 bases. The CDR3 bases are TGTGCCAGCAGGTCTGAGGCTAGCGGGTTCCCAGATACGCAGTATTTT. Protein: CASRSEASGFPDTQYF.